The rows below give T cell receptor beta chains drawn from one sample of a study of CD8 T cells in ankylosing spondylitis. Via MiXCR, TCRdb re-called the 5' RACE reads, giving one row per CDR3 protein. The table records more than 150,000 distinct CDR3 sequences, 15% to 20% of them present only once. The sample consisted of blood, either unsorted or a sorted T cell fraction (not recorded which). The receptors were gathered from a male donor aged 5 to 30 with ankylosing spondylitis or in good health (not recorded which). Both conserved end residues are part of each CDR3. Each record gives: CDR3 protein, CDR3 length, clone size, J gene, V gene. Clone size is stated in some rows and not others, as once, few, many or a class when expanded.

CAIQGGGTRSGANVLTF 17 many TRBJ2-6 TRBV7-2
CASRESGTGVYNEQFF 16 few TRBJ2-1 TRBV2
CSAGRGLGQETQYF 14 once TRBJ2-5 TRBV20-1
CASSLAGTAPSYEQYF 16 many TRBJ2-7 TRBV7-2
CASSPPGGLAEDTQYF 16 NA TRBJ2-3 TRBV12-3/TRBV12-4
CASSLGGGQPQHF 13 many TRBJ1-5 TRBV7-9
CAWRYRGRDEQYF 13 many TRBJ2-7 TRBV30
CASSSQGPGSAFF 13 few TRBJ1-1 TRBV7-2
CASSTAGDGEQFF 13 NA TRBJ2-1 TRBV7-3
CASSQEIRVTGELFF 15 many TRBJ2-2 TRBV14
CASSSETSGRDWRYGEQFF 19 many TRBJ2-1 TRBV28
CASSSSGMGNEQFF 14 many TRBJ2-1 TRBV5-6
CATSDSLLLAGDTYNEQFF 19 NA TRBJ2-1 TRBV24-1
CASYQHNQPQHF 12 many TRBJ1-5 TRBV6-1
CASSRIRGSYGYTF 14 many TRBJ1-2 TRBV12-3/TRBV12-4